This T cell receptor beta chain originates from a study of shared clonotypes between healthy human individuals (TCRdb year 2020). About the study as a whole: The cohort comprised two women and a few men aged 18 to 49 years. For each donor, three plates each were used for CD4 naive and CD4 memory, two plates were used for CD8 naive, and one plate was used for CD8 memory. Blood TCR repertoires of roughly 5 healthy adults were deeply sequenced to estimate repertoire size and the extent of clonotype sharing between individuals. Different laboratories and diverse techniques were used to prepare libraries and sequence TCR repertoires, to increase sequencing depth and limit assay-specific biases. Per donor, leukapheresis produced somewhere between about 0.8 and 9.5 billion PBMCs. General findings and caveats noted by the study authors: Estimated clonotype richness was generally larger for naive than for memory subsets. Pairwise subsampling led to the expectation that sequencing depth would affect the degree of clonotype sharing among donors. When several donors were compared, the shared fraction of clonotypes was about 5.5% for naive CD4, roughly 3.3% for naive CD8, roughly 2.5% for memory CD4, and 0.4% for memory CD8. Sampling was limited to blood, and TCR repertoires in tissue likely differ from TCR repertoires in blood. Because the study included only a small number of donors, the genetic and exposure-history diversity represented was limited. Compared with non-shared clonotypes, clonotypes shared by all four sorted-subset donors had higher generation probabilities. Even with the large sequencing depth, rarefaction of the sorted-subset datasets indicated that sequencing was incomplete.

Using the deep immunoSEQ assay, TCR CDR3 regions were amplified from genomic DNA by multiplex PCR. Extracted genomic DNA from each cell subset was spread evenly across all wells of several immunoSEQ 96-well plates, with each plate serving as a replicate. For sorted subsets, roughly 200 ng of genomic DNA, equivalent to some 30,000 T cell genomes, went into each replicate PCR. The purified libraries were quantified using a Qubit 3.0 fluorometer, sized with a Bioanalyzer 2100, and then quantified again using the KAPA Library Quantification kit. Every immunoSEQ 96-well plate was sequenced on a dedicated single-read 150-cycle Illumina NextSeq 550 flow cell. In the authors' own workflow: Because the immunoSEQ output included only junctional sequences and no quality scores, the filtering could not be the same as the filtering used for full-length reads. To assign V/J genes and CDR3, sequences were annotated using PyIR, a Python wrapper for IgBLAST v1.9, with IMGT germline references. Reads were filtered out if the reads had weak V/J assignments (E-value above 1e-6), no CDR3, stop codons, out-of-frame junctions, or ambiguous translated residues. V3J clonotypes were defined as sequences sharing an identical inferred V gene, J gene, and CDR3 amino acid sequence. Percentage overlap between repertoires was computed as shared unique clonotypes divided by the size of the smaller repertoire. Repertoire richness was assessed with RTK rarefaction, the Chao1 estimator, and Recon v2.1 estimates of unobserved clonotypes. For all TCRbeta clonotypes obtained by the gDNA method from four donors, generation probabilities were computed with OLGA. Here the immuneACCESS table is served through TCRdb, limited to in-frame sequences with V and J called. Missing clones are a known gap in these copies; in checked studies unresolved V genes cover under half, and the rest lacks a known reason. The V and J calls and clone size are taken from that table; D and trimming were inferred from the DNA. The sample yields under 1,900,000 clones; approximately 98.5% were counted once. In total, the top ten clones hold under 0.45% of the sample.

As for this clone: Which antigen it targets is not known. Within one base of it there is no much larger clone, and no base qualities were kept.

The donors were healthy, HIV-negative adults who had no recently reported acute infections or vaccinations. Only Caucasian adults living in Nashville, Tennessee, USA were represented among the donors. CD4+ T cells were enriched by magnetic negative selection; naive cells were then positively selected on CD45RA, and the negative fraction formed the memory subset. Blood was obtained by leukapheresis, after which PBMCs were separated by Ficoll-Histopaque density gradient centrifugation and cryopreserved in liquid nitrogen vapor phase. Analytical flow cytometry was used to check the purity and quantity of every magnetically sorted T cell population. Genomic DNA was isolated from each sorted fraction and quantified by UV absorbance on a Nanodrop 2000c. Its CDR3 holds 20 amino acids, cysteine through phenylalanine. This entry keeps only the CDR3 DNA: 60 bases, framed from base 1. Here V drops 8 bases and J drops 2 bases, and the junction holds 26 bases not matched to any gene. Taken from the germline V gene, the CDR1 and CDR2 loops are ENHRY and SYGVKD.

The sequencing input was naive CD4+ T cells sorted from blood. The intended sense of this specimen's cell subset or site label: CD45RA+ positively selected. This clonotype originated in a man younger than 40 in good health. This receptor chain uses TRBV10-3 and TRBJ1-2; TRBD1 agrees with 7 junctional bases. The bases are TGTGCCATCCGAGGGGGCGTGAGACTTTCGGGAGACTACTTAAACTATGGCTACACCTTC. Translated, it reads CAIRGGVRLSGDYLNYGYTF.